These 30 T cell receptor beta chains originate from one sample sequenced in a study of blood T cell repertoires in COVID-19 (dated by TCRdb to about 2020). The library was obtained by the immunoSEQ multiplex PCR assay. TCRdb mirrors the immuneACCESS table, restricted to in-frame sequences. Some clones are absent from its copies; in checked studies, under half trace to an unresolved V gene, and the reason for the others is unknown. The sample contains about 90,000 clones, 80% to 90% of them found a single time. The top ten hold about 13% of the sample. The sample was peripheral blood. The receptors come from a human donor in a cohort sampled during active COVID-19.

CDR3 residues: CASSRQGRPSYEQYF. CDR3 sequence (DNA): TGTGCCAGCAGTAGACAGGGGCGCCCTTCCTACGAGCAGTACTTC. The chain employs TRBV7-8 and TRBJ2-7; 8 bases align to TRBD1. V was clipped by 6 bases and J by 1 base; unmatched bases: 8. Germline-derived CDR1 and CDR2 are SGHVS and FQNEAQ. CDR3 length: 15 amino acids.

V usage is TRBV9 and J usage is TRBJ2-7; possible D gene TRBD1, 6 bases. The V end was cut by 3 bases, the J end by 6 bases, with 13 bases between. Per the germline V gene, CDR1 is SGDLS and CDR2 is YYNGEE. The CDR3 consists of 13 residues. Here the CDR3 reads CASSARGEGEQYF. The CDR3 bases are TGTGCCAGCAGCGCCAGGGGTGAAGGCGAGCAGTACTTC.

In DNA form, the CDR3 reads TGTGCCAGCAGTTTCCCCCGGGACAGGGCCTATGGCTACACCTTC. Protein sequence: CASSFPRDRAYGYTF. The V gene is TRBV6-6, the J gene TRBJ1-2; 9 positions agree with TRBD1. This CDR3 spans 15 amino acids. The V gene's germline CDR1 is MNHNY and CDR2 SVGAGI (reference sequence). Germline trimming cut 4 bases from V and 4 bases from J; bases unmatched to any gene: 7.

The rearrangement links TRBV10-1 to TRBJ2-3; 8 nucleotides agree with TRBD2. V lost 2 bases and J lost 0; bases outside the gene matches: 1. The CDR3 consists of 15 residues. Germline loops: CDR1 WNHNN, CDR2 SYGVQD (reference sequence). CDR3 nucleotides: TGCGCCAGCAGTGAGGGACTAGCCAGCACAGATACGCAGTATTTT. Translation: CASSEGLASTDTQYF.

The V call is TRBV3-1 (or the pseudogene TRBV3-2), the J call TRBJ1-1, with 7 bases fitting TRBD1. Germline V gene sequence: CDR1 LGHDT, CDR2 YNNKEL (reference sequence). J gave up 11 bases and V 4 bases, and 7 bases lay outside the gene matches. CDR3 length equals 12 residues. The CDR3 coding sequence is TGTGCCAGCAGCCTTAGGGGGCGCCGGGCTTTCTTT. The encoded protein is CASSLRGRRAFF.

For this clone: At one boundary the junction diverges from the germline segment, which might be a read error. The chain uses TRBV28 and TRBJ2-3; TRBD1 might be the D (5 bases). Per germline, CDR1 MDHEN and CDR2 SYDVKM. This CDR3 spans 14 amino acids. The CDR3 coding sequence is TGTGCCAGCAGCTTATCTAGGGGTGCAGATACGCAGTATTTT. This gives the protein CASSLSRGADTQYF. Using reference TRBV28 and TRBJ2-3 for the parts outside the CDR3, the full variable domain is DVKVTQSSRYLVKRTGEKVFLECVQDMDHENMFWYRQDPGLGLRLIYFSYDVKMKEKGDIPEGYSVSREKKERFSLILESASTNQTSMYLCASSLSRGADTQYFGPGTRLTVL.

V and J are TRBV27 and TRBJ2-3; 10 nucleotides line up with TRBD2. The CDR3 has 14 residues. Per germline, CDR1 MNHEY and CDR2 SMNVEV (reference sequence). The junction had 4 bases not matched to a gene; V was cut back by 6 bases and J by 4 bases. This CDR3 reads CASRLAGGADTQYF. In nucleotides, the CDR3 is TGTGCCAGCAGGTTAGCGGGGGGAGCAGATACGCAGTATTTT.

The chain uses TRBV30 and TRBJ2-3, with 8 bases matching TRBD2. The CDR3 runs to 16 residues. Trimming cost V 0 bases and J 2 bases; bases outside gene matches: 7. From germline, CDR1 is GTSNPN and CDR2 SVGIG (reference sequence). This CDR3 is CAWSVRGGRNTDTQYF. For the CDR3, the DNA is TGTGCCTGGAGTGTACGGGGGGGCCGTAACACAGATACGCAGTATTTT.

The rearrangement links TRBV29-1 to TRBJ2-2, with unresolved D. Per germline, CDR1 SQVTM and CDR2 ANQGSEA. V shed 2 bases and J shed 3 bases, with 4 bases lying between them. The CDR3 length is 12 residues. In DNA, the CDR3 is TGCAGCGTTGAATCGGACACCGGGGAGCTGTTTTTT. Amino acid sequence: CSVESDTGELFF.

This clone was seen a few times. The gene calls are TRBV6-6 and TRBJ1-5, with D tentatively TRBD1 (6 bases). The CDR3 runs 16 residues. V shed 0 bases and J shed 6 bases, with 15 bases lying between them. Germline V gene sequence: CDR1 MNHNY, CDR2 SVGAGI (reference sequence). Here the CDR3 DNA reads TGTGCCAGCAGTTACTCGGGGGCAGGGATAGGTCAGCCCCAGCATTTT. As protein: CASSYSGAGIGQPQHF.

The chain uses TRBV19 and TRBJ2-3; 11 nucleotides agree with TRBD2. Germline V gives CDR1 LNHDA, CDR2 SQIVND (reference sequence). Germline trimming cut 10 bases from V and 9 bases from J; bases unmatched to any gene: 12. There are 14 residues in the CDR3. The CDR3 nucleotides are TGTGCCACCAGGGGGCCTAGCGGGGGGATCACGCAGTATTTT. It codes for CATRGPSGGITQYF.

The rearrangement links TRBV27 to TRBJ1-2; TRBD1 is a possible D gene (6 bases). Looked up from germline, CDR1 is MNHEY and CDR2 is SMNVEV (reference sequence). With 2 bases removed from V and 4 bases from J, the gap between germline ends came to 14 bases. The CDR3 runs 15 residues. This CDR3 is CASSLQGQIGYGYTF. The CDR3 DNA sequence: TGTGCCAGCAGTTTACAAGGACAGATTGGCTATGGCTACACCTTC.

The V gene is TRBV18, the J gene TRBJ2-7; TRBD2 matches at 12 bases. Germline trimming cut 8 bases from V and 0 bases from J; bases unmatched to any gene: 5. There are 15 residues in the CDR3. Germline lookup yields CDR1 KGHSH and CDR2 LQKENI. The CDR3 DNA reads TGTGCCAGCACCGGACTAGCGGGGACCTCCTACGAGCAGTACTTC. Translating it yields CASTGLAGTSYEQYF.

The V and J genes are TRBV27 and TRBJ1-2, with D perhaps TRBD1 (5 bases). Looked up from germline, CDR1 is MNHEY and CDR2 is SMNVEV (reference sequence). V was pared by 5 bases and J by 4 bases, with 17 bases between. The CDR3 extends over 15 amino acids. The CDR3 DNA follows: TGTGCCAGCAGTCCGGACGCCCACGGGGGCTATGGCTACACCTTC. Translation gives CASSPDAHGGYGYTF.

The chain couples TRBV23-1 to TRBJ2-7; TRBD2 is a possible D gene (5 bases). TRBV23-1 is given ORF status, its function remaining uncertain. The length of the CDR3 is 13 residues. V gave up 0 bases and J gave up 5 bases, with 8 bases separating them. CDR3 protein: CASSQSKRDEQYF. In DNA, the CDR3 is TGCGCCAGCAGTCAATCGAAGAGGGACGAGCAGTACTTC.

This chain uses TRBV5-6 with TRBJ1-5; D is perhaps TRBD1 (5 bases). CDR1 is SGHDT and CDR2 is YYEEEE in the germline V gene. V shed 3 bases and J shed 5 bases, with 12 bases lying between them. The CDR3 runs 14 residues. CDR3 coding DNA: TGTGCCAGCAGCTCCCGGACATACCATCAGCCCCAGCATTTT. Translation: CASSSRTYHQPQHF.

The CDR3 nucleotides are TGTGCCAGCAGGAGGGCAGGGGGTAACACCGGGGAGCTGTTTTTT. Amino acid sequence: CASRRAGGNTGELFF. The genes are TRBV6-6 and TRBJ2-2; 7 positions match TRBD1. V lost 6 bases to trimming and J lost 2 bases; unmatched junction nucleotides: 6. The CDR3 sequence is 15 residues long. Looked up from germline, CDR1 is MNHNY and CDR2 is SVGAGI (reference sequence).

This clone was observed a few times. V is TRBV11-2 and J is TRBJ2-3; TRBD2 aligns across 9 bases. Germline CDR1 is SGHAT and CDR2 is FQNNGV. V lost 5 bases to trimming and J lost 5 bases; unmatched junction nucleotides: 8. CDR3 length equals 15 residues. DNA for the CDR3: TGTGCCAGCAGCCGGGGCGGGGGGGCTGGAGATACGCAGTATTTT. This encodes CASSRGGGAGDTQYF.

The V and J genes are TRBV4-1 and TRBJ1-4; 9 nucleotides agree with TRBD1. The CDR3 runs 14 residues. With 6 bases clipped from V and 5 bases from J, the junction kept 4 bases outside the gene matches. Germline V CDR1 and CDR2: MGHRA, YSYEKL. This chain's CDR3 is CASSKTGGNEKLFF. CDR3 DNA sequence: TGCGCCAGCAGTAAGACAGGGGGAAATGAAAAACTGTTTTTT.

The chain recombines TRBV7-2 with TRBJ1-1; maybe TRBD1 (6 bases). Trimming took off 5 bases at V and 6 bases at J, with 22 bases between the two ends. The germline gives CDR1 SGHTA, CDR2 FQGNSA. The CDR3 runs 16 residues. CDR3 loop: CASSLQGRKTRSEAFF. In DNA, the CDR3 is TGTGCCAGCAGCCTCCAGGGGCGTAAAACTCGGTCTGAAGCTTTCTTT.

The chain uses TRBV7-2 and TRBJ2-4, with D perhaps matching TRBD1 (6 bases). The length of the CDR3 is 14 residues. CDR1 and CDR2 (germline): SGHTA, FQGNSA. V was cut by 5 bases and J by 1 base, with 9 bases left in between. The CDR3 loop is CASSPRGAKNIQYF. The CDR3 coding sequence is TGTGCCAGCAGCCCTAGGGGGGCCAAAAACATTCAGTACTTC. Complete variable domain (other parts from reference TRBV7-2 and TRBJ2-4): GAGVSQSPSNKVTEKGKDVELRCDPISGHTALYWYRQSLGQGLEFLIYFQGNSAPDKSGLPSDRFSAERTGGSVSTLTIQRTQQEDSAVYLCASSPRGAKNIQYFGAGTRLSVL.

The chain recombines TRBV3-1 (or the pseudogene TRBV3-2) with TRBJ2-5; D is perhaps TRBD2 (6 bases). This CDR3 region has 17 residues. V lost 0 bases and J 4 bases, leaving 18 bases between the germline ends. Germline V gene data show CDR1 as LGHDT and CDR2 as YNNKEL (reference sequence). Here the CDR3 reads CASSQDRWRGSRETQYF. CDR3 DNA: TGTGCCAGCAGCCAAGATCGCTGGAGGGGATCGAGAGAGACCCAGTACTTC.

The CDR3 nucleotides are TGTGCCAGCAGTTTTGGGGGCTTAGGGGGCGAGCAGTACTTC. This translates into CASSFGGLGGEQYF. This chain uses TRBV27 with TRBJ2-7, with D perhaps matching TRBD1 (6 bases). Trimming shortened V by 3 bases and J by 6 bases, and 15 bases separated the two germline ends. The CDR3 sequence is 14 residues long. Germline-derived CDR1 and CDR2 are MNHEY and SMNVEV (reference sequence).

The V call is TRBV5-6, the J call TRBJ1-2; D not resolved. There are 13 residues in the CDR3. Trimming stripped 0 bases from V and 1 base from J, with 4 bases between. Germline lookup yields CDR1 SGHDT and CDR2 YYEEEE. In nucleotides, the CDR3 is TGTGCCAGCAGCTTGGGGAGTAACTATGGCTACACCTTC. Protein: CASSLGSNYGYTF.

The chain employs TRBV5-5 and TRBJ2-7; 7 positions match TRBD1. Germline CDR1 is SGHKS and CDR2 is YYEKEE (reference sequence). The J segment lost 3 bases and the V segment lost 4 bases, leaving 1 base of the junction unmatched. The CDR3 runs 12 residues. CDR3 sequence reads: CASSRDSYEQYF. The CDR3 bases are TGTGCCAGCAGCCGGGACAGCTACGAGCAGTACTTC.

This rearrangement joins TRBV7-9 to TRBJ1-3; D not resolved. The CDR3 has 14 amino acids. The V and J ends lost 1 base and 7 bases respectively, with 11 bases between them. Germline V CDR1 and CDR2: SEHNR, FQNEAQ (reference sequence). This chain's CDR3 is CASSLDGGINTIYF. The CDR3 bases are TGTGCCAGCAGCTTAGATGGAGGAATCAACACCATATATTTT.

The rearrangement joins TRBV4-3 to TRBJ2-3; D unresolved. V was trimmed by 0 bases and J by 2 bases, leaving 12 bases between them. Germline CDR1 is LGHNA and CDR2 is YSLEER. This CDR3 contains 16 residues. The CDR3 loop is CASSQESGQATDTQYF. The CDR3 nucleotides read TGCGCCAGCAGCCAAGAATCTGGGCAGGCCACAGATACGCAGTATTTT.

This chain joins TRBV18 and TRBJ1-1; 7 positions match TRBD1. Trimming at V came to 6 bases and at J to 2 bases, leaving 12 bases not matched to a gene. The CDR3 consists of 16 residues. In germline, CDR1 is KGHSH, CDR2 LQKENI. The chain's CDR3 is CASSPQGQLKNTEAFF. CDR3 DNA sequence: TGTGCCAGCTCCCCCCAGGGACAGTTAAAAAACACTGAAGCTTTCTTT.

The V gene is TRBV18, the J gene TRBJ2-7; D possibly corresponds to TRBD1 (6 bases). Looked up from germline, CDR1 is KGHSH and CDR2 is LQKENI. The CDR3 runs to 15 residues. V lost 5 bases and J lost 1, with 15 bases in between. The CDR3 loop reads CASSTLNRVSYEQYF. The CDR3 nucleotides read TGTGCCAGCTCAACGCTGAACAGGGTATCCTACGAGCAGTACTTC.

This clone has only a few counts. The rearrangement uses TRBV2 and TRBJ2-1; D remains ambiguous. CDR1 is SNHLY, CDR2 FYNNEI, per germline. V shed 6 bases and J shed 0 bases, with 12 bases lying between them. This CDR3 spans 15 amino acids. CDR3 loop: CASRSSLSSYNEQFF. The DNA of the CDR3 is TGTGCCAGCAGGTCTAGTCTAAGCTCCTACAATGAGCAGTTCTTC.